This TCR beta chain appears in the sequencing data of a study of cytomegalovirus exposure and HLA in healthy donors. General study results and limits: The finding came from a later analysis; first-cohort TCR clusters tended to co-occur in the 110 or so validation repertoires.

This clone was detected only once. Its cognate antigen is unknown. Sequencing used immunoSEQ multiplex PCR; TCRdb keeps in-frame clones, though not all of them. The sample has 250,000 to 400,000 clones; around 90% are singletons. The source of this sequence is a man aged 30-40 years in good health and CMV-seronegative. Sequenced: PBMCs.

DNA for the CDR3: TGTGCCAGCACCCCTACGTCCGGGGGGGTCACAGATACGCAGTATTTT. Its protein is CASTPTSGGVTDTQYF. The rearrangement uses TRBV9 and TRBJ2-3; 8 bases match TRBD2. V lost 6 bases and J lost 2; bases outside the gene matches: 11. CDR1 and CDR2 (germline): SGDLS, YYNGEE. The length of the CDR3 is 16 residues. Full variable domain (rest looked up from reference TRBV9 and TRBJ2-3): DSGVTQTPKHLITATGQRVTLRCSPRSGDLSVYWYQQSLDQGLQFLIQYYNGEERAKGNILERFSAQQFPDLHSELNLSSLELGDSALYFCASTPTSGGVTDTQYFGPGTRLTVL.